This T cell receptor (beta chain) is drawn from a study of T cells in Graves' hyperthyroidism and ophthalmopathy. Regarding the study as a whole: Blood also held most thyroid clonotypes expanded beyond 0.001.

The CDR3 spans 15 residues. V gave up 4 bases and J gave up 4 bases; unmatched junction bases: 11. Germline V lookup: CDR1 SQVTM, CDR2 ANQGSEA. Points on this clonotype: Its antigen is not identified.

Regions amplified from RNA transcripts were the TCR beta CDR3 regions. The TCR CDR3 first-round RT-PCR relied on the HTBI primer set. TCRdb itself ran the multiplex PCR reads through MiXCR, one entry per CDR3 protein. This repertoire shows some 620,000 distinct CDR3 sequences, 15% to 20% found once; its top ten account for around 4%. Graves' hyperthyroidism showing no ophthalmopathy progression within 18 months was considered stable. Investigators excluded patients with uncontrolled infection, other autoimmune disease, pregnancy or lactation. The receptor comes from a young woman with Graves' hyperthyroidism. The specimen sequenced was blood. The chain joins TRBV29-1 to TRBJ2-7, with 9 bases fitting TRBD1. The CDR3: CSVVSPGTGRYEQYF. The CDR3 nucleotides are TGCAGCGTTGTGTCCCCGGGGACAGGGAGGTACGAGCAGTACTTC.